Listed below are T cell receptor beta chains from one sample, sequenced in a study of post-analysis software for immune sequencing data. One entry per CDR3 protein, called by TCRdb with MiXCR from the PCR reads. Found here are some 890,000 distinct CDR3 sequences, approximately 53% of them singletons; the top ten hold around 4.5%. The source material was blood. All receptors come from a girl aged 5-17 years with multiple sclerosis. Both conserved end residues are part of each CDR3. Each record gives: CDR3 length, clone size, V gene, J gene, CDR3 protein. Clone size is not always given. Where it is, it says once, few, many or a class for expanded clones.

cdr3_length: 14
clone_size: .
v_call: TRBV18
j_call: TRBJ2-5
cdr3_aa: CASSRPSGGETQYF

cdr3_length: 15
clone_size: once
v_call: TRBV20-1
j_call: TRBJ1-2
cdr3_aa: CSARGPGFLNHGYTF

cdr3_length: 14
clone_size: few
v_call: TRBV29-1
j_call: TRBJ2-5
cdr3_aa: CSVVTGGPEETQYF

cdr3_length: 13
clone_size: few
v_call: TRBV18
j_call: TRBJ2-7
cdr3_aa: CASSPLGAYEQYF

cdr3_length: 13
clone_size: .
v_call: TRBV29-1
j_call: TRBJ2-1
cdr3_aa: CSVDYSSYNEQFF

cdr3_length: 17
clone_size: .
v_call: TRBV7-8
j_call: TRBJ2-7
cdr3_aa: CASSLDPGGGSSYEQYF

cdr3_length: 15
clone_size: few
v_call: TRBV7-2
j_call: TRBJ1-6
cdr3_aa: CASAVERNYNSPLHF

cdr3_length: 14
clone_size: few
v_call: TRBV7-8
j_call: TRBJ1-2
cdr3_aa: CASSPRDRDYGYTF

cdr3_length: 15
clone_size: once
v_call: TRBV25-1
j_call: .
cdr3_aa: CASSELRTVDYEQYF

cdr3_length: 14
clone_size: .
v_call: TRBV7-2
j_call: TRBJ2-7
cdr3_aa: CASSLAGGGSEQYF